Below, one TCR beta chain is given with its context. A mixed TRB-A/B primer pool amplified rearranged TRB by multiplex touch-down PCR. TCRdb reprocessed the multiplex PCR reads with MiXCR, giving one entry per CDR3 protein. Of some 9,600 distinct CDR3 sequences detected, less than 45% appear once; the ten largest clones hold under 2%. The sample is drawn from a study of T cell repertoires in aging, cancer and after chemotherapy. V lost 7 bases to trimming and J lost 0 bases, with 12 bases between them. The CDR3 is 15 amino acids. TCR beta rearrangements were amplified from peripheral blood genomic DNA.

This sequence joins TRBV12-3 or TRBV12-4 and TRBJ2-2, with D perhaps matching TRBD2 (6 bases). The sequenced sample consisted of blood. This clonotype originated in a human donor in good health. CDR3 in DNA: TGTGCCAGCATATCCGGGACTCCGAACACCGGGGAGCTGTTTTTT. Residues: CASISGTPNTGELFF.